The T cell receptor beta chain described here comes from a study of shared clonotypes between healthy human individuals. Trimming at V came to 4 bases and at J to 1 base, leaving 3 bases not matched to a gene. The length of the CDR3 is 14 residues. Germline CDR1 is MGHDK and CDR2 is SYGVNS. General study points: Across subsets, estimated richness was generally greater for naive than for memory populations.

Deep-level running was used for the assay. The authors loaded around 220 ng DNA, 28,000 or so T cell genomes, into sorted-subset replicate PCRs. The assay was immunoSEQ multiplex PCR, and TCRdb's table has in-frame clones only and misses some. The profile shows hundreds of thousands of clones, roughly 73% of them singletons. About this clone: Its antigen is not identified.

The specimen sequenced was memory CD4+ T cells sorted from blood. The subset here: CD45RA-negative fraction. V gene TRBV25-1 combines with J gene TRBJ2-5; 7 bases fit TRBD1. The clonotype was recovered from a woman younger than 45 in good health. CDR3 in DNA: TGTGCCAGCAGTGCTGACAGGGTCCAAGAGACCCAGTACTTC. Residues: CASSADRVQETQYF.